The TCR beta chain described here comes from a study of cytomegalovirus exposure and HLA in healthy donors. Study-level results: Serostatus for CMV was the only available immune exposure information. Indistinguishability led to the exclusion of some V segments, TRBV6-2 and TRBV6-3 included. Association with HLA alleles at 0.05 false discovery rate was found for 15,000 to 20,000 TCR beta sequences in a later analysis.

A remark on this clone: The antigen is not known.

This CDR3 has 13 amino acids. Germline V CDR1 and CDR2: MNHEY, SMNVEV (reference sequence). Between the trimmed V and J ends, which lost 5 bases and 0 bases, there was a span of 7 bases. The PCR was carried out with 60 Vbeta primers and 13 Jbeta primers. The data were produced by immunoSEQ multiplex PCR, yet TCRdb's version contains in-frame clones alone and is incomplete. The sample records tens of thousands of clones, 70% to 90% being singletons. The rearrangement uses TRBV27 and TRBJ1-1; no definite D call. This sequence was found in a middle-aged woman in good health and CMV-seropositive. The sequenced sample was PBMCs. CDR3 nucleotides: TGTGCCAGCAGTGCCCTATTGAACACTGAAGCTTTCTTT. Translated: CASSALLNTEAFF.